Below are 17 T cell receptor beta chains sequenced from a single sample in a study of STAT3 mutations in large granular lymphocyte leukemia. The repertoire was sequenced with immunoSEQ multiplex PCR; TCRdb's copy has only in-frame clones and lacks some. Of approximately 22,000 clones in the sample, approximately 94% were seen once. Their antigen targets remain unknown. Points from the study as a whole: Every T-LGLL patient had at least one immunodominant TCRbeta clonotype.

Sequenced: peripheral blood mononuclear cells. Receptors were obtained from a man in his forties with T-cell large granular lymphocyte leukemia. Some clones in this sample may be carry-over from other donors' samples.

This clone came up once. J is TRBJ1-4 and V is TRBV28, with TRBD1 matching 7 bases. The CDR3 loop spans 14 amino acids. Per germline, CDR1 MDHEN and CDR2 SYDVKM. The V gene end was trimmed by 6 bases and the J gene end by 14 bases; junction bases not matched to a gene: 15. The CDR3 region is CASRPGTVTGWLFF. The CDR3 DNA follows: TGTGCCAGCAGACCCGGGACAGTTACCGGCTGGCTGTTTTTT. The full variable domain, with the rest looked up from reference TRBV28 and TRBJ1-4, is DVKVTQSSRYLVKRTGEKVFLECVQDMDHENMFWYRQDPGLGLRLIYFSYDVKMKEKGDIPEGYSVSREKKERFSLILESASTNQTSMYLCASRPGTVTGWLFFGSGTQLSVL.

This chain connects TRBV11-2 to TRBJ2-5; tentative D call: TRBD2 (7 bases). Trimming removed 2 bases at V and 2 bases at J, with 12 bases between. This CDR3 has 15 residues. Germline CDR1 is SGHAT and CDR2 is FQNNGV. The CDR3 reads CASSLWAGAQETQYF. DNA for the CDR3: TGTGCCAGCAGCTTATGGGCGGGGGCACAAGAGACCCAGTACTTC.

The chain recombines TRBV6-5 with TRBJ1-1, with TRBD1 as a possible D gene (5 bases). V dropped 2 bases and J dropped 5 bases, with 9 bases sitting between them. This CDR3 has 13 amino acids. Germline V lookup: CDR1 MNHEY, CDR2 SVGAGI. CDR3 residues: CASSYGAWTEAFF. In DNA form, the CDR3 reads TGTGCCAGCAGTTACGGGGCTTGGACTGAAGCTTTCTTT.

This sequence joins TRBV28 and TRBJ2-7, with TRBD1 as a possible D gene (6 bases). This CDR3 contains 14 residues. V lost 6 bases, J lost 3 bases, and 15 bases lay in between. Germline V gene data show CDR1 as MDHEN and CDR2 as SYDVKM. CDR3 nucleotide sequence: TGTGCCAGCAGGACAGGCGAGGCCTACTACGAGCAGTACTTC. As protein: CASRTGEAYYEQYF.

The chain combines TRBV6-1 with TRBJ1-3, with a possible D match to TRBD1 (5 bases). Deletions cut 6 bases from V and 4 bases from J, with 16 bases between. The CDR3 length is 15 residues. Germline values: CDR1 MNHNS, CDR2 SASEGT. DNA for the CDR3: TGTGCCAGCAGAGACAGACATTGGGGAGGAAACACCATATATTTT. Translated, it gives CASRDRHWGGNTIYF.

The chain links TRBV7-8 to TRBJ1-4; D possibly corresponds to TRBD1 (5 bases). The CDR3 runs to 14 residues. Deletions cut 5 bases from V and 7 bases from J, with 14 bases between. Per the germline V gene, CDR1 is SGHVS and CDR2 is FQNEAQ. CDR3: CASSLNQGGEKLFF. CDR3 sequence (DNA): TGTGCCAGCAGCCTGAACCAGGGCGGTGAAAAACTGTTTTTT.

J is TRBJ1-4 and V is TRBV5-6; tentative D call: TRBD1 (5 bases). Trimming took off 3 bases at V and 3 bases at J, with 12 bases between the two ends. This CDR3 is built from 15 residues. Germline V gene data show CDR1 as SGHDT and CDR2 as YYEEEE. The CDR3 DNA is TGTGCCAGCAGCTGGGGGGTCAACCCTAATGAAAAACTGTTTTTT. Amino acids: CASSWGVNPNEKLFF. The variable domain in full, with the rest retrieved from reference TRBV5-6 and TRBJ1-4, is DAGVTQSPTHLIKTRGQQVTLRCSPKSGHDTVSWYQQALGQGPQFIFQYYEEEERQRGNFPDRFSGHQFPNYSSELNVNALLLGDSALYLCASSWGVNPNEKLFFGSGTQLSVL.

The chain is built from TRBV5-6 and TRBJ2-1, with TRBD2 identical over 8 bases. The CDR3 has 13 residues. Germline-derived CDR1 and CDR2 are SGHDT and YYEEEE. The V and J ends lost 4 bases and 6 bases, in that order; junction bases with no gene match: 3. The CDR3 protein is CASSRGGSNEQFF. The CDR3, as DNA: TGTGCCAGCAGCCGGGGGGGTTCCAATGAGCAGTTCTTC. The full variable domain, its missing parts supplied by reference TRBV5-6 and TRBJ2-1, is DAGVTQSPTHLIKTRGQQVTLRCSPKSGHDTVSWYQQALGQGPQFIFQYYEEEERQRGNFPDRFSGHQFPNYSSELNVNALLLGDSALYLCASSRGGSNEQFFGPGTRLTVL.

This chain links TRBV7-8 with TRBJ2-3, with 8 bases that match TRBD2. Germline CDR1 is SGHVS and CDR2 is FQNEAQ. With V trimmed by 7 bases and J by 1 base, 10 bases remained unmatched. The CDR3 is 16 residues long. The CDR3 nucleotides read TGTGCCAGCACCCTGGCGGCGCGGGGGGGCACAGATACGCAGTATTTT. Its protein product is CASTLAARGGTDTQYF.

The J gene is TRBJ2-7, the V gene TRBV20-1; D is undetermined. The length of the CDR3 is 11 residues. Germline lookup yields CDR1 DFQATT and CDR2 SNEGSKA (reference sequence). Trimming pared 7 bases from V and 7 bases from J, leaving 14 bases between. CDR3 residues: CSGPTLGEQYF. The CDR3 DNA sequence: TGCAGTGGGCCGACGTTAGGGGAGCAGTACTTC.

This sequence joins TRBV18 and TRBJ2-7, with 7 bases aligning to TRBD1. The CDR3 length is 15 residues. The junction had 6 bases not matched to a gene; V was cut back by 2 bases and J by 2 bases. The germline V gene encodes CDR1 KGHSH and CDR2 LQKENI. The CDR3 region is CASSPWGTDPYEQYF. In nucleotides, the CDR3 is TGTGCCAGCTCACCATGGGGGACAGACCCCTACGAGCAGTACTTC.

This sequence joins TRBV11-2 and TRBJ1-1; 8 nucleotides match TRBD1. The germline gives CDR1 SGHAT, CDR2 FQNNGV. The CDR3 is 13 amino acids. The junction had 2 bases not matched to a gene; V was cut back by 3 bases and J by 5 bases. The CDR3 sequence is CASSFDRGTEAFF. CDR3 DNA: TGTGCCAGCAGCTTCGACAGGGGAACTGAAGCTTTCTTT. Filled out from reference TRBV11-2 and TRBJ1-1, the complete variable domain reads EAGVAQSPRYKIIEKRQSVAFWCNPISGHATLYWYQQILGQGPKLLIQFQNNGVVDDSQLPKDRFSAERLKGVDSTLKIQPAKLEDSAVYLCASSFDRGTEAFFGQGTRLTVV.

The CDR3 loop reads CASSLEDVSGNTIYF. CDR3 nucleotides: TGTGCCAGCAGCTTGGAGGACGTCTCTGGAAACACCATATATTTT. V usage is TRBV5-6 and J usage is TRBJ1-3, with no clear D. Per the germline V gene, CDR1 is SGHDT and CDR2 is YYEEEE. V lost 0 bases and J 0 bases, leaving 7 bases between the germline ends. The CDR3 runs to 15 residues.

The chain employs TRBV10-3 and TRBJ2-5; 13 bases align to TRBD2. CDR3 length: 16 residues. Germline V gene lookup returns CDR1 ENHRY and CDR2 SYGVKD. With V trimmed by 6 bases and J by 1 base, 5 bases remained unmatched. The CDR3 region has the DNA TGTGCCATCAGCCCGACTAGCGGGGGGACCCAAGAGACCCAGTACTTC. Its protein is CAISPTSGGTQETQYF.

The V call is TRBV18, the J call TRBJ2-7; 8 bases map to TRBD1. The CDR3 runs to 16 residues. The germline gives CDR1 KGHSH, CDR2 LQKENI. Unmatched junction bases numbered 7, after V lost 3 bases and J lost 0 bases. The CDR3 DNA sequence: TGTGCCAGCTCACCTGGGCCACAGGGGGGCTCCTACGAGCAGTACTTC. Amino acid sequence: CASSPGPQGGSYEQYF. The complete variable domain, with remaining parts taken from reference TRBV18 and TRBJ2-7, reads NAGVMQNPRHLVRRRGQEARLRCSPMKGHSHVYWYRQLPEEGLKFMVYLQKENIIDESGMPKERFSAEFPKEGPSILRIQQVVRGDSAAYFCASSPGPQGGSYEQYFGPGTRLTVT.

The rearrangement uses TRBV4-3 and TRBJ1-1, with TRBD1 matching over 9 bases. After removal of 3 bases from V and 1 base from J, the junction contained 6 bases not matched to a gene. Germline CDR1 reads LGHNA; CDR2 reads YSLEER. This CDR3 contains 16 residues. CDR3 region: CASSQAGDRENTEAFF. The CDR3 bases are TGCGCCAGCAGCCAGGCCGGGGACAGGGAGAACACTGAAGCTTTCTTT.

The rearrangement links TRBV18 to TRBJ2-7; no clear D gene. Germline CDR1 KGHSH, CDR2 LQKENI. This CDR3 has 14 amino acids. V was trimmed by 3 bases and J by 3 bases, leaving 12 bases between them. CDR3 protein: CASSPSGNGYEQYF. CDR3 in DNA: TGTGCCAGCTCACCTTCCGGCAACGGCTACGAGCAGTACTTC.